The TCR beta chain described here comes from a study of CD8 T cells in Susac syndrome. The V and J ends lost 4 bases and 4 bases respectively, with 13 bases between them. The CDR3 sequence is 13 residues long. Germline lookup yields CDR1 GTSNPN and CDR2 SVGIG (reference sequence). RNA totalling roughly 0.5 to 1 ug underwent reverse transcription with random hexamers. Multiplex PCR with immunoSEQ amplified the TCR beta CDR3 across 54 Vbeta and 13 Jbeta. TCRdb reanalysed the immunoSEQ multiplex PCR reads using MiXCR and keeps one entry per CDR3 protein. This sample has roughly 150,000 distinct CDR3 sequences; about 95% occur once, and the top ten carry 0.15%. CD8+ and CD4+ T cells taken from blood had their TCR beta sequenced. The multiple sclerosis controls were treatment-naive patients with relapsing-remitting disease that was stable or active. It was negative isolation that provided the CD8+ and CD4+ T cells, whereas TEMRA cells were enriched by FACS.

Sequenced material: CD8+ T cells from PBMCs. The chain links TRBV30 to TRBJ1-2, with D possibly being TRBD1 (6 bases). The receptor was derived from a human donor with multiple sclerosis. The CDR3 loop is CAWTTGNGYGYTF. CDR3 DNA: TGTGCCTGGACTACAGGGAATGGCTATGGCTACACCTTC.